This TCR beta chain was captured in a study of cytomegalovirus exposure and HLA in healthy donors (dated by TCRdb to about 2017). For context, the study as a whole: According to an earlier analysis of several hundred of the donors, 150 million to 200 million T cells yielded over 100 million unique TCR beta sequences and 276 Gb of sequence data. An early release covering roughly 600 HLA-typed donors comprised roughly 300 gigabases of sequencing data and 85 million to 100 million unique TCR sequences. The genetic ancestry cluster associated with self-reported Caucasian donors included roughly 84% of the 398 genotyped donors. The study aimed to test whether cataloging public T cell receptors could reveal signatures of past pathogen exposure. The study used immunosequencing to profile the T cell repertoires of approximately 650 subjects and linked those repertoires to cytomegalovirus serostatus. Besides the first cohort of hundreds of subjects, a separate validation cohort made up of over 100 different subjects was used. The study combined high-throughput TCR immunosequencing, statistical association of individual TCRs with disease status, and machine learning to predict cytomegalovirus infection status. In a later analysis, previously published TCR beta repertoires from 670 or so donors were re-analyzed and high-resolution HLA genotyping was added so that TCR occurrence patterns could be studied. In the later analysis, no new phenotypic data were used to find candidate immune exposures; instead, reliance was placed on TCR beta sequences and their occurrence across donors. To decide whether each TCR beta V gene segment behaved as functional or pseudogenic, an earlier analysis of approximately 620 of the donors relied on high-throughput TCR beta sequencing. Donor age, sex, ethnicity and CMV serostatus were compiled together with the repertoire data. Genome-wide SNP genotypes for about 65% of the 666 donors were used in a later genetic analysis, which treated that subset as a discovery cohort. All discovery cohort repertoires had been generated on a single sequencing platform. HLA typing covered class I and class II loci at four-digit resolution. The number of typed donors differed by locus: roughly 629-640 for A, B, C, DRB1 and DQB1; 500 to 550 for DQA1; roughly 600 for DPA1; and around 450 for DPB1. Four to six DR-DQ haplotypes were handled as single units for association and clustering, since linkage in the cohort was strong. Across approximately 400 genotyped donors of the cohort, an average of about 240,000 unique TCR beta nucleotide sequences per donor were sequenced, and roughly 18% of those sequences were non-productive. Overall results and qualifications from the work: V-gene and J-gene trimming of TCR beta chains was associated with a missense DCLRE1C variant in a later genetic analysis, and the association was replicated in an independent cohort. Because some donors lacked HLA typing at each locus, the association tests relied only on the typed subset. A few of the identified cytomegalovirus-associated TCR beta chains were confirmed in vitro to be specific for cytomegalovirus antigens. Most CMV-associated TCR beta chains appeared to be HLA-restricted in a later analysis, and the HLA associations seemed to be driven largely by CMV exposure. In both the original and validation cohorts, the classifier was reported to diagnose cytomegalovirus status with high specificity and sensitivity. In a later analysis, some 17,000 TCR beta sequences were associated with specific HLA alleles at a false discovery rate of 0.05. The authors suggested that the approach could potentially be extended to other disease states and immunological phenotypes. The study listed 150 to 200 TCR beta chains as associated with cytomegalovirus. Across donors, most TCR sequences were observed very rarely, whereas some public TCRs were present in many individuals. A further reported finding was that TCR beta sequences accurately predicted the HLA-A and HLA-B alleles for most subjects in the first cohort. In an earlier analysis of roughly 560 of the donors, most TCR beta V segments were observed in productive rearrangements about 90% or about 30% of the time, broadly matching IMGT annotations. CMV serostatus was the only immune exposure information available for the cohort. This cohort had only TCR beta chains sequenced, and the lack of alpha or paired-chain data limited which features could be detected. About 17 rarely observed V segments, including chromosome 9 orphons, were excluded from the earlier analysis of a few hundred of the donors because counts were too low. Presence/absence analyses assumed roughly uniform sequencing depth across donors, an assumption that may not hold. A cluster of highly shared sequence variants was judged likely to be a technical artifact of the sequencing pipeline. In a later analysis, the rate of TCR association differed among HLA loci, with DRB1 alleles having the most associated TCRs and HLA-C alleles having the fewest. Correlated functional status among segregating V segments might reflect linkage disequilibrium, but an unknown experimental factor could not be ruled out. Strong co-occurrence of HLA alleles, especially DR and DQ, made assigning TCR associations to individual alleles difficult. A later genetic analysis reported fewer N-insertions in productive TCRs among donors in an Asian-associated ancestry cluster than the roughly 700-donor mean. A later analysis found that HLA-associated TCR beta chains were more clonally expanded and had lower generation probabilities than equally common non-associated chains. Some IMGT-functional V segments, including TRBV6-2 and TRBV6-3, could not be told apart with the 87-base-pair reads, so those segments were excluded. Several of the top co-occurrence clusters appeared to be linked to parvovirus B19, influenza, CMV and Epstein-Barr virus, according to a later analysis.

To prepare the library, the immunoSEQ multiplex PCR assay was applied. For the multiplex PCR, a mixture combining 60 forward primers for TCR Vbeta segments and 13 reverse primers for TCR Jbeta segments was used. The CDR3 region of rearranged TCR beta genes was amplified from genomic DNA by a multiplex PCR assay. The Illumina HiSeq System was used to sequence the amplified TCR beta libraries as 87-base-pair reads. As for the original processing: In a later analysis, some 80 million unique TCR beta chains were counted across the roughly 610 repertoires, and approximately 11 million of these chains were shared by at least two donors. Raw reads were error-corrected and collapsed into unique sequences with a nearest-neighbor algorithm that merged closely related sequences to remove PCR and sequencing errors. CDR3 sequences were aligned to IMGT reference sequences to assign V, D and J gene segments. For a sequence to be retained, a match of at least six nucleotides was required to both a V gene segment and a J gene segment. Rearrangements were classified as productive when the CDR3 lacked stop codons and remained in frame with V and J, and all other rearrangements were classified as non-productive. Following IMGT convention, CDR3 was defined as the stretch from the second conserved V-encoded cysteine up to the conserved J-encoded phenylalanine. The earlier analysis of fewer than 700 of the donors excluded sequences that lacked an unambiguous match to a single V gene segment. In an earlier analysis of 587 of the donors, a V segment was called functional when productive rearrangements were above 56.7%, and segregating when the standard deviation between donors exceeded 5%. To diagnose cytomegalovirus status from the catalog of TCR beta chain sequences, a statistical classification framework was built. In a later analysis, TCR nucleotide sequences were compared against IMGT/GENE-DB human TR gene sequences so that V and J genes could be assigned. In a later analysis, CDR3 sequences and most-parsimonious VDJ recombination scenarios were assigned using the TCRdist pipeline. In a later analysis, each TCR beta chain was defined by its CDR3 amino acid sequence together with its V-gene family, and reads without a unique V-gene family were excluded. As a way to deal with suspected cross-contamination and a sequencing artifact, a later analysis dropped 640 or so nucleotide sequences that were highly shared and had low generation probability. A later analysis calculated a clonal expansion index for each public chain from normalized within-repertoire ranks of inferred template counts. In a later analysis, generation probabilities were computed with a VDJ recombination model fitted to out-of-frame rearrangements, and the resulting probabilities were checked against IGoR. In a later analysis, TCR-TCR, TCR-HLA and TCR-CMV co-occurrence was scored with hypergeometric tests, and a repertoire-size bias correction was applied to TCR pairs. A later analysis estimated false discovery rates by permuting HLA or CMV assignments 20 times. In a later analysis, co-occurring TCRs were grouped with DBSCAN, and TCRdist sequence similarity was added when clustering was performed within HLA-allele-positive subsets. For co-occurrence clustering, repertoires with fewer than 30,000 or more than 120,000 public chains were excluded, along with roughly 5 repertoires with anomalous nucleotide sharing. In its TCRdb copy, this immuneACCESS table keeps in-frame sequences only and misses some clones. Where compared with another copy, unresolved V genes explain less than half of these, and the others have no known cause. The V and J calls and the clone size are those of that table, but D and trimming were determined from the DNA. For this sample the table gives about 180,000 clones, of which 60% to 85% were detected only once. The ten largest clones take up roughly 5% of the sample.

The CDR3 goes from the cysteine to the phenylalanine over 13 residues. The DNA shown is the 39-base CDR3, in frame from base 1. At the junction V is shortened by 4 bases and J by 6 bases; bases outside the gene matches: 5. The germline V gene encodes CDR1 GTSNPN and CDR2 SVGIG (reference sequence). A word on this clone: What antigen it recognizes has not been identified. No much larger clone exists at a distance of one base, and base qualities are not known.

In total, 666 healthy bone marrow donors made up the cohort. At the time of sampling, every cohort member was nominally healthy, though immune exposures that went unrecorded were likely present. The donor was CMV seronegative and was included in the group of a few hundred seronegative cohort members. A peripheral blood sample was provided by each donor, and peripheral blood mononuclear cells were used for TCR beta sequencing. Genomic DNA was extracted from the blood cell samples with the Qiagen DNeasy Blood Extraction Kit. The sequence came from a man between 35 and 55 years old in good health and CMV-seronegative. Sequenced material: PBMCs. This chain is built from TRBV30 and TRBJ2-5; a stretch of 10 junction bases matches TRBD2. The nucleotides read TGTGCCTGGACTAGCGGGAGTGGTCAGACCCAGTACTTC. It is translated as CAWTSGSGQTQYF.